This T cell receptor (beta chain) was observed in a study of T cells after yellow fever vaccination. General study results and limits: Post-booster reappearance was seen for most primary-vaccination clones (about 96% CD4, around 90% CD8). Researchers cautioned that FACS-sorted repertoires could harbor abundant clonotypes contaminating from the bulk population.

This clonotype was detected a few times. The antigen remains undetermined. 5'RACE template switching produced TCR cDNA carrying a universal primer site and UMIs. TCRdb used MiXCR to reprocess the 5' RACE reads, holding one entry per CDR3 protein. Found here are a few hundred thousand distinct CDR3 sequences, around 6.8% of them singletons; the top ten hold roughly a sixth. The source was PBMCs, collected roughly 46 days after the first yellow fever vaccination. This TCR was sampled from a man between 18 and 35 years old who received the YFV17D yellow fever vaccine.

CDR3 sequence reads: CASSLGGQGEQYF. The DNA of the CDR3 is TGTGCCAGCAGCTTAGGTGGTCAAGGGGAGCAGTACTTC. The chain is built from TRBV7-7 and TRBJ2-7; the D is unclear. The germline CDR1 and CDR2 sequences are SSHAT and FNYEAQ (reference sequence). Between the trimmed V and J ends, which lost 1 base and 7 bases, there was a span of 11 bases. The CDR3 spans 13 residues.